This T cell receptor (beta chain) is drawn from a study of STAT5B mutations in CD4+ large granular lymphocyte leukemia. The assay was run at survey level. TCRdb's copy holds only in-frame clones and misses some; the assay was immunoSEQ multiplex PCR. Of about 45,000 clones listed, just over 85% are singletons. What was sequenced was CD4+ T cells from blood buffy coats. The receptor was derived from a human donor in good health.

For the CDR3, the DNA is TGTGCCAGCATCCGAACCCTAACGGGGCCAAGCAATGAGCAGTTCTTC. It is translated as CASIRTLTGPSNEQFF. The V and J genes are TRBV11-2 and TRBJ2-1, with D possibly called TRBD1 or TRBD2 (5 bases each). Trimming removed 7 bases at V and 6 bases at J, with 22 bases between. CDR1 is SGHAT, CDR2 FQNNGV, per germline. This CDR3 has 16 amino acids.